The 9 T cell receptor beta chains below come from one sample, sequenced in a study of blood T cell repertoires in COVID-19. Clones were sequenced by immunoSEQ multiplex PCR, and TCRdb holds only the in-frame ones, with some missing. Of about 34,000 clones in the sample, roughly 88% were seen once. Sequenced material: peripheral blood. Receptors originate from a man between 60 and 75 years old with active COVID-19.

The chain recombines TRBV5-1 with TRBJ1-1; 7 bases match TRBD1. In germline, CDR1 is SGHRS, CDR2 YFSETQ. The V gene end was trimmed by 0 bases and the J gene end by 5 bases; junction bases not matched to a gene: 7. The length of the CDR3 is 15 residues. The CDR3, as DNA: TGCGCCAGCAGCTTGGAGGGACAGCCAAAGACTGAAGCTTTCTTT. Residues: CASSLEGQPKTEAFF.

The rearrangement joins TRBV5-1 to TRBJ2-3, with 10 nucleotides matching TRBD1. The trim removed 4 bases at V and 2 bases at J, leaving 7 bases unmatched. This CDR3 contains 16 residues. CDR1 SGHRS and CDR2 YFSETQ come from the germline V gene. Here the CDR3 reads CASSPRQGAITDTQYF. CDR3 DNA: TGCGCCAGCAGCCCCAGACAGGGGGCGATCACAGATACGCAGTATTTT.

The rearrangement links TRBV27 to TRBJ2-2, with D unclear. The germline V gene encodes CDR1 MNHEY and CDR2 SMNVEV (reference sequence). V was pared by 6 bases and J by 3 bases, with 8 bases between. The CDR3 has 13 amino acids. The CDR3 DNA is TGTGCCAGCAGCCCCAGATACACCGGGGAGCTGTTTTTT. Translating gives CASSPRYTGELFF.

This chain links TRBV13 with TRBJ2-2, with 9 bases fitting TRBD2. V dropped 7 bases and J dropped 3; count of bases not matched to a gene: 9. The germline gives CDR1 PRHDT, CDR2 FYEKMQ (reference sequence). The length of the CDR3 is 16 residues. The CDR3 coding sequence is TGTGCCAGCACCCTGGGGTTAGCGGGAGACACCGGGGAGCTGTTTTTT. Translated, it gives CASTLGLAGDTGELFF.

This clone was observed once. The chain is built from TRBV12-5 and TRBJ2-3, with 7 bases aligning to TRBD1. The CDR3 spans 16 residues. The V gene end was trimmed by 1 base and the J gene end by 4 bases; junction bases not matched to a gene: 8. Germline V gene sequence: CDR1 LGHNT, CDR2 FRNRAP. CDR3 DNA: TGTGCTAGTGGTTTGGGACAGGGTTCCCGGGCAGATACGCAGTATTTT. Translating gives CASGLGQGSRADTQYF.

This clone occurred once. The V call is TRBV29-1, the J call TRBJ2-3, with D hard to call. V lost 8 bases and J lost 1, with 16 bases in between. The CDR3 totals 14 residues. Germline V gives CDR1 SQVTM, CDR2 ANQGSEA. The CDR3 reads CSPPPIPRTDTQYF. For the CDR3, the DNA is TGCAGCCCCCCCCCTATCCCCCGCACAGATACGCAGTATTTT.

This clone came up once. This CDR3 is CASSHSSGTSWYF. CDR3 nucleotides: TGTGCCAGCAGTCACTCCTCGGGGACTAGCTGGTATTTT. V gene TRBV12-3 or TRBV12-4 combines with J gene TRBJ2-3; 9 bases map to TRBD2. This CDR3 is built from 13 residues. V was pared by 5 bases and J by 14 bases, with 11 bases of the junction left unmatched.

J is TRBJ2-1 and V is TRBV18; 8 bases line up with TRBD2. CDR3 length equals 15 residues. The V segment lost 8 bases and the J segment 2 bases; nucleotides outside the gene matches: 8. In germline, CDR1 is KGHSH, CDR2 LQKENI. The CDR3 nucleotides read TGTGCCAGCCTCCCGGGGGGGGCGGCCTACAATGAGCAGTTCTTC. Translating it yields CASLPGGAAYNEQFF.

This chain connects TRBV25-1 to TRBJ2-7; 8 bases match TRBD1. This CDR3 contains 16 residues. The germline V gene encodes CDR1 MGHDK and CDR2 SYGVNS. The trim removed 1 base at V and 1 base at J, leaving 6 bases unmatched. Written as DNA, the CDR3 is TGTGCCAGCAGTGAATCGGGGACAGGTGTGTCCTACGAGCAGTACTTC. Residues: CASSESGTGVSYEQYF.